The clone carrying this TCR beta chain was seen a few times. Its antigen is not known. This entry belongs to a study of identical twins. General study findings and limits: Invariant MAIT and iNKT cells may have partly biased zero-insertion analyses.

TCRdb reanalysed the 5' RACE reads using MiXCR and keeps one entry per CDR3 protein. Here the sample spans some 1,700,000 distinct CDR3 sequences, around a third being singletons. Healthy Caucasians alone served as donors. The V gene end was trimmed by 5 bases and the J gene end by 2 bases; junction bases not matched to a gene: 4. CDR3 length equals 16 residues. Germline CDR1 reads MDHEN; CDR2 reads SYDVKM. Sequenced: cord blood. This clonotype originated in a newborn girl in good health. The V and J genes are TRBV28 and TRBJ2-1; 12 nucleotides line up with TRBD2. CDR3 region: CASSLAGGPTYNEQFF. In nucleotides, the CDR3 is TGTGCCAGCAGTCTAGCGGGAGGGCCGACCTACAATGAGCAGTTCTTC.